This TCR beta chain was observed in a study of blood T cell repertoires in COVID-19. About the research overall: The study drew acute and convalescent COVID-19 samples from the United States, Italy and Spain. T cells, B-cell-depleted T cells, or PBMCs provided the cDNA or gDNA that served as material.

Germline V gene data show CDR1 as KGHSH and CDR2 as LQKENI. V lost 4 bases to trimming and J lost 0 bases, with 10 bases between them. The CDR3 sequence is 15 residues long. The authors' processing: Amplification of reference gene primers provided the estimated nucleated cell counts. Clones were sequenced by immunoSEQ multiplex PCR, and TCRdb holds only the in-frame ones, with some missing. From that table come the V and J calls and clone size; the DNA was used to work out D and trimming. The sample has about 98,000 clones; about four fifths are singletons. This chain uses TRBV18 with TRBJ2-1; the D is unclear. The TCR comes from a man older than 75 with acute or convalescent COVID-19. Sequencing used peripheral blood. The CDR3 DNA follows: TGTGCCAGCTCACTGGGCTTACGCTCCTACAATGAGCAGTTCTTC. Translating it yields CASSLGLRSYNEQFF.